What follows are 8 T cell receptor beta chains derived from one specimen sequenced in a study of T cell repertoires in cytomegalovirus infection. TCRdb used MiXCR to reprocess the reads, holding one entry per CDR3 protein. This sample has about 770,000 distinct CDR3 sequences; almost 30% occur once, and the top ten carry roughly 14%. No antigen is known for these receptors. The sequencing used cultured CD8+ T cells from PBMCs, collected from culture after CMV antigen stimulation. These receptors were collected from a human donor in good health (CMV status not recorded). Some clones in this sample may be carry-over from other donors' samples.

This rearrangement joins TRBV19 to TRBJ1-2; tentatively, D is TRBD1 (6 bases). CDR1 and CDR2 (germline): LNHDA, SQIVND (reference sequence). This CDR3 is built from 14 residues. The CDR3 DNA sequence: TGTGCTACCAGGGAAGAGGGGGACCTCTATGGCTACACCTTC. This gives the protein CATREEGDLYGYTF.

This chain links TRBV12-3 or TRBV12-4 with TRBJ1-1, with a weak D call TRBD1 (6 bases). The germline V and J ends were trimmed by 5 bases and 6 bases, with 13 bases remaining between them. The CDR3 runs to 13 residues. Written as DNA, the CDR3 is TGTGCCAGCAGTGCCCTCAGGGGTCCTGAAGCTTTCTTT. This encodes CASSALRGPEAFF.

This clonotype appeared a few times. The chain recombines TRBV7-8 with TRBJ2-1, with D tentatively TRBD2 (5 bases). Germline lookup yields CDR1 SGHVS and CDR2 FQNEAQ. This CDR3 comprises 14 residues. The ends were cut back, 5 bases at V and 2 bases at J, with 10 bases in the middle. The CDR3 here is CASSAGPAYNEQFF. As DNA, the CDR3 is TGTGCCAGCAGCGCGGGCCCTGCCTACAATGAGCAGTTCTTC.

The genes are TRBV5-6 and TRBJ2-4; D might be TRBD1 (6 bases). Per the germline V gene, CDR1 is SGHDT and CDR2 is YYEEEE. V lost 1 base to trimming and J lost 1 base, with 12 bases between them. The CDR3 is 16 amino acids. DNA for the CDR3: TGTGCCAGCAGCTTGAGGCAGGGGCTTGCCAAAAACATTCAGTACTTC. It yields the protein CASSLRQGLAKNIQYF.

This clonotype was seen a handful of times. This rearrangement joins TRBV5-5 to TRBJ1-2; D not resolved. V lost 5 bases and J lost 4, with 24 bases in between. This CDR3 is built from 17 residues. The germline V gene encodes CDR1 SGHKS and CDR2 YYEKEE (reference sequence). The CDR3 is CASSPTRDFDRRYGYTF. CDR3 bases: TGTGCCAGCAGTCCTACGAGGGATTTTGACCGCCGCTATGGCTACACCTTC.

This chain connects TRBV19 to TRBJ2-7, with TRBD2 matching over 7 bases. Germline V gene lookup returns CDR1 LNHDA and CDR2 SQIVND (reference sequence). With V trimmed by 5 bases and J by 2 bases, 21 bases remained unmatched. The CDR3 contains 19 residues. This CDR3 reads CASSSLRASGETKPYEQYF. DNA for the CDR3: TGTGCCAGTAGTTCACTGAGGGCTAGCGGAGAAACTAAACCCTACGAGCAGTACTTC.

The V and J genes are TRBV27 and TRBJ2-5; D call uncertain. V was trimmed by 5 bases and J by 0 bases, leaving 10 bases between them. Germline lookup yields CDR1 MNHEY and CDR2 SMNVEV (reference sequence). CDR3 length: 14 amino acids. CDR3 DNA sequence: TGTGCCAGCAGTGCCTCGGCGGACCAAGAGACCCAGTACTTC. It encodes CASSASADQETQYF.

This clonotype is a singleton in its sample. The junction and the germline gene differ at one end; a read error may be behind it. This sequence joins TRBV6-6 and TRBJ1-6, with no clear D. The CDR3 covers 14 residues. Per germline, CDR1 MNHNY and CDR2 SVGAGI (reference sequence). The CDR3 nucleotides read TGTGCCATCAGTCACCGGACGGTTGGGTCACCCCTCCACTTT. Its translation: CAISHRTVGSPLHF.